Presented here are 24 T cell receptor beta chains from one specimen sequenced in a study of cytomegalovirus exposure and HLA in healthy donors. Use of 60 Vbeta and 13 Jbeta primers characterized the PCR. The repertoire was sequenced with immunoSEQ multiplex PCR; TCRdb's copy has only in-frame clones and lacks some. This sample has over 65,000 clones; over 75% occur once, and the top ten carry about 3.5%. Material: PBMCs. The receptors were sampled from a man aged 45 to 65 in good health and CMV-seronegative.

The chain joins TRBV6-4 to TRBJ1-1; TRBD1 might be the D (5 bases). The germline V and J ends were trimmed by 0 bases and 0 bases, with 23 bases remaining between them. This CDR3 has 20 amino acids. Germline lookup yields CDR1 MRHNA and CDR2 SNTAGT. For the CDR3, the DNA is TGTGCCAGCAGTGACTCTGGAGGAAGGGACGGGAGGACCATGAACACTGAAGCTTTCTTT. It encodes CASSDSGGRDGRTMNTEAFF.

V usage is TRBV11-3 and J usage is TRBJ2-2; tentatively, D is TRBD1 (6 bases). Trimming removed 1 base from V and 6 bases from J, with 9 bases in between. The germline CDR1 and CDR2 sequences are SGHNT and YENEEA. CDR3 length equals 14 residues. For the CDR3, the DNA is TGTGCCAGCAGCTTAGCCAGGGGTTCCGGGGAGCTGTTTTTT. This translates into CASSLARGSGELFF.

A single count supports this clone. The chain couples TRBV5-1 to TRBJ2-3; 8 bases map to TRBD2. Germline V gives CDR1 SGHRS, CDR2 YFSETQ. The CDR3 is 14 residues long. Losses at the gene ends were 8 bases for V and 2 bases for J; bases not matched to a gene: 7. The CDR3 region is CASSQRGPTDTQYF. CDR3 nucleotides: TGCGCCAGTTCTCAGCGGGGGCCCACAGATACGCAGTATTTT.

This chain joins TRBV5-6 and TRBJ1-2; 7 nucleotides line up with TRBD1. The CDR3 is 15 residues long. Germline CDR1 reads SGHDT; CDR2 reads YYEEEE. Unmatched junction bases numbered 8, after V lost 0 bases and J lost 6 bases. The CDR3 loop is CASSLVPGGEDGYTF. In nucleotides, the CDR3 is TGTGCCAGCAGCTTGGTACCAGGGGGTGAGGATGGCTACACCTTC.

This chain uses TRBV7-9 with TRBJ1-2; 8 bases line up with TRBD1. Germline V gene lookup returns CDR1 SEHNR and CDR2 FQNEAQ (reference sequence). V lost 0 bases to trimming and J lost 7 bases; unmatched junction nucleotides: 7. The CDR3 consists of 15 residues. CDR3 amino acids: CASSLAAQGGSGYTF. The CDR3, as DNA: TGTGCCAGCAGCTTAGCGGCACAGGGGGGGAGTGGCTACACCTTC.

The V gene is TRBV18, the J gene TRBJ1-1; no clear D gene. Germline loops: CDR1 KGHSH, CDR2 LQKENI. The CDR3 covers 13 residues. V was pared by 4 bases and J by 4 bases, with 10 bases between. In DNA, the CDR3 is TGTGCCAGCTCACTCATGGACTCCACTGAAGCTTTCTTT. It translates to CASSLMDSTEAFF.

This clone has just one count. This chain uses TRBV7-7 with TRBJ2-7; 8 nucleotides match TRBD2. CDR1 SSHAT and CDR2 FNYEAQ come from the germline V gene (reference sequence). CDR3 length: 12 amino acids. CDR3: CASEGSGNEQYF. CDR3 DNA: TGTGCTAGCGAGGGTAGCGGGAACGAGCAGTACTTC.

The V call is TRBV5-4, the J call TRBJ2-7, with D possibly matching TRBD1 (5 bases). This CDR3 is built from 15 residues. Germline CDR1 reads SGHNT; CDR2 reads YYREEE (reference sequence). V lost 0 bases, J lost 5 bases, and 15 bases lay in between. For the CDR3, the DNA is TGTGCCAGCAGCTTGGATGGCAGGGTGGTCGACGAGCAGTACTTC. This codes for CASSLDGRVVDEQYF.

The chain carries TRBV19 and TRBJ2-1; 9 bases line up with TRBD1. The trim removed 5 bases at V and 3 bases at J, leaving 8 bases unmatched. Germline V gives CDR1 LNHDA, CDR2 SQIVND (reference sequence). CDR3 length: 16 residues. The CDR3 nucleotides are TGTGCCAGTAGTGCTGGACCGGGACAGGGCTACAATGAGCAGTTCTTC. It codes for CASSAGPGQGYNEQFF. Full variable domain (missing parts from reference TRBV19 and TRBJ2-1): DGGITQSPKYLFRKEGQNVTLSCEQNLNHDAMYWYRQDPGQGLRLIYYSQIVNDFQKGDIAEGYSVSREKKESFPLTVTSAQKNPTAFYLCASSAGPGQGYNEQFFGPGTRLTVL.

CDR3: CASSLDMGTGELFF. As DNA, the CDR3 is TGTGCCAGCAGCTTGGACATGGGAACCGGGGAGCTGTTTTTT. The genes are TRBV7-9 and TRBJ2-2, with D perhaps TRBD1 (5 bases). The CDR3 contains 14 residues. Germline CDR1 SEHNR, CDR2 FQNEAQ (reference sequence). The ends were cut back, 3 bases at V and 5 bases at J, with 10 bases in the middle.

The CDR3 bases are TGTGCCAGCTCACCGGGGGGGAACGAGCAGTACTTC. Amino acids: CASSPGGNEQYF. The gene calls are TRBV18 and TRBJ2-7; TRBD2 matches 7 bases. The V segment lost 3 bases and the J segment 5 bases; nucleotides outside the gene matches: 1. Germline lookup yields CDR1 KGHSH and CDR2 LQKENI. The CDR3 extends over 12 amino acids. Full variable domain (rest looked up from reference TRBV18 and TRBJ2-7): NAGVMQNPRHLVRRRGQEARLRCSPMKGHSHVYWYRQLPEEGLKFMVYLQKENIIDESGMPKERFSAEFPKEGPSILRIQQVVRGDSAAYFCASSPGGNEQYFGPGTRLTVT.

The chain is built from TRBV7-8 and TRBJ2-7; no reliable D call. Germline V gene data show CDR1 as SGHVS and CDR2 as FQNEAQ. The ends were cut back, 2 bases at V and 0 bases at J, with 8 bases in the middle. This CDR3 contains 14 residues. The CDR3 DNA reads as TGTGCCAGCAGCTTATCACAGATCTCCTACGAGCAGTACTTC. This codes for CASSLSQISYEQYF.

J is TRBJ2-5 and V is TRBV5-4, with D possibly matching TRBD2 (5 bases). The DNA matches TRBJ2-7 better at its end, which makes the J call doubtful. This CDR3 is 14 amino acids long. Germline V gives CDR1 SGHNT, CDR2 YYREEE (reference sequence). Here the CDR3 DNA reads TGTGCCAGCAGTCAAAACGGGGATCGGTACGAGCAGTACTTC. It translates to CASSQNGDRYEQYF.

This chain connects TRBV7-8 to TRBJ1-5, with unresolved D. There are 14 residues in the CDR3. Germline CDR1 reads SGHVS; CDR2 reads FQNEAQ. V was shortened by 4 bases and J by 6 bases, with 13 bases between the two germline ends. The chain's CDR3 is CASSSSDRSQPQHF. DNA for the CDR3: TGTGCCAGCAGCTCGAGCGACCGCTCTCAGCCCCAGCATTTT.

This sequence joins TRBV15 and TRBJ1-4; D is uncertain. Germline V gene sequence: CDR1 LNHNV, CDR2 YYDKDF (reference sequence). This CDR3 spans 16 amino acids. V lost 8 bases and J lost 2, with 18 bases in between. The CDR3 loop reads CATSLTQTYTNEKLFF. The CDR3 DNA is TGTGCCACCTCGCTTACGCAGACATATACTAATGAAAAACTGTTTTTT.

The rearrangement joins TRBV5-8 to TRBJ1-1; weak D call: TRBD1 (5 bases). The CDR3 spans 15 residues. Per germline, CDR1 SGHTS and CDR2 YDEGEE. Trimming left V 4 bases short and J 6 bases short, with 19 bases between. In nucleotides, the CDR3 is TGTGCCAGCAGCCTAAGGGACTCCCCTAGCTCTGAAGCTTTCTTT. Protein: CASSLRDSPSSEAFF.

This clone was counted only a few times. CDR3 DNA sequence: TGTGCCAGCAGCCCAGGGACACACTCCTACGAGCAGTACTTC. Amino acids: CASSPGTHSYEQYF. The chain joins TRBV7-4 to TRBJ2-7, with D possibly matching TRBD1 (6 bases). This CDR3 has 14 residues. Germline loops: CDR1 SGHVT, CDR2 SQSDAQ. With 5 bases removed from V and 0 bases from J, the gap between germline ends came to 11 bases.

J is TRBJ1-1 and V is TRBV7-9; D perhaps matches TRBD1 (6 bases). The ends were cut back, 2 bases at V and 4 bases at J, with 8 bases in the middle. The CDR3 spans 13 residues. The germline gives CDR1 SEHNR, CDR2 FQNEAQ (reference sequence). The CDR3 nucleotides are TGTGCCAGCAGCTTACAGGGGCGCACTGAAGCTTTCTTT. This translates into CASSLQGRTEAFF.

The chain uses TRBV5-1 and TRBJ2-4; 7 nucleotides match TRBD1. V was clipped by 0 bases and J by 4 bases; unmatched bases: 4. Per germline, CDR1 SGHRS and CDR2 YFSETQ. The CDR3 extends over 15 amino acids. CDR3 sequence: CASSLAQGSKNIQYF. The CDR3 nucleotides read TGCGCCAGCAGCTTGGCACAGGGGTCAAAAAACATTCAGTACTTC.

This clone was found a few times. The V gene is TRBV28, the J gene TRBJ1-1; D gene unclear. The CDR3 contains 12 residues. The germline gives CDR1 MDHEN, CDR2 SYDVKM. Deletions cut 3 bases from V and 6 bases from J, with 8 bases between. CDR3 loop: CASSLIRAEAFF. In nucleotides, the CDR3 is TGTGCCAGCAGTTTGATCCGGGCTGAAGCTTTCTTT.

Here the CDR3 reads CASTLRGGPTEAFF. In DNA, the CDR3 is TGTGCCAGCACCCTACGGGGGGGGCCGACTGAAGCTTTCTTT. The chain recombines TRBV6-6 with TRBJ1-1, with D perhaps TRBD1 (6 bases). The CDR3 length is 14 residues. CDR1 and CDR2 (germline): MNHNY, SVGAGI (reference sequence). The V and J ends lost 7 bases and 5 bases respectively, with 17 bases between them.

The chain has TRBV2 and TRBJ1-2; D remains ambiguous. The CDR3 extends over 14 amino acids. Germline CDR1 SNHLY, CDR2 FYNNEI. The V end was cut by 6 bases, the J end by 3 bases, with 14 bases between. CDR3 residues: CASRGREWDYGYTF. As DNA, the CDR3 is TGTGCCAGCAGAGGCCGGGAGTGGGACTATGGCTACACCTTC.

The chain recombines TRBV5-5 with TRBJ1-2, with 9 nucleotides matching TRBD1. Losses at the gene ends were 4 bases for V and 7 bases for J; bases not matched to a gene: 8. CDR3 length equals 14 residues. CDR1 SGHKS and CDR2 YYEKEE come from the germline V gene (reference sequence). CDR3 amino acids: CASSLQGARSGYTF. The DNA for the CDR3 is TGTGCCAGCAGCCTACAGGGGGCCCGGAGTGGCTACACCTTC.

This clone has a handful of counts. J is TRBJ1-2 and V is TRBV30; possibly TRBD1 for D (5 bases). The V gene's germline CDR1 is GTSNPN and CDR2 SVGIG (reference sequence). The CDR3 covers 17 residues. V shed 3 bases and J shed 2 bases, with 22 bases lying between them. CDR3 coding DNA: TGTGCCTGGAGGGTTAAACAACGGGGCGGGAGGAACTATGGCTACACCTTC. Its translation: CAWRVKQRGGRNYGYTF.